This T cell receptor (beta chain) stems from a study of cytomegalovirus exposure and HLA in healthy donors (TCRdb year 2017). At the level of the whole study: According to a later analysis, one platform produced both the approximately 110 validation repertoires and the 666 repertoires of the first cohort. To predict cytomegalovirus infection status, the study combined high-throughput TCR immunosequencing, statistical association of individual TCRs with disease status, and machine learning. In addition to the first cohort of around 670 subjects, a separate validation cohort of 120 different subjects was used. The aim of the study was to test whether cataloging public T cell receptors could identify signatures of past pathogen exposure.

Sequences MDHEN (CDR1) and SYDVKM (CDR2) are obtained from the germline V gene. V was cut back by 8 bases and J by 7 bases, leaving a gap of 8 bases between them. The CDR3 covers 10 residues, taking in both the cysteine and the phenylalanine. The DNA shown is the 30-base CDR3, in frame from base 1. What the research found in general, with its limitations: While some public TCRs were present in many individuals, most TCR sequences turned up only very rarely across donors. According to the authors, the approach could potentially be generalized to other disease states and immunological phenotypes. A later analysis had no HLA typing for the validation cohort, so co-occurrence there was scored across all 130 or so repertoires. A later analysis found that TCRs clustered in the first cohort also tended to co-occur in the 110 or so validation repertoires, with more than 90% of cluster scores above 0. The classifier was reported to diagnose cytomegalovirus status with high specificity and sensitivity in both the original cohort and the validation cohort. In vitro tests confirmed that a few of the cytomegalovirus-associated TCR beta chains recognize cytomegalovirus antigens. A total of 164 TCR beta chains were listed by the study as associated with cytomegalovirus.

The library was produced with the immunoSEQ multiplex PCR assay. The study's processing was this. To diagnose cytomegalovirus status from the catalog of TCR beta chain sequences, a statistical classification framework was built. The clones in this table, taken by TCRdb from immuneACCESS, are in-frame only. Not every clone is retained; where verified, under half of the shortfall comes from an unresolved V gene, and the cause of the rest is unknown. D and trimming come from the DNA, and the V and J calls and clone size come from that table. Recorded for this sample are approximately 98,000 clones; roughly 95% of them occurred a single time. The ten largest make up 0.67% of the sample. Comment on this clone: No antigen is known for it. Base quality data are lacking; no much larger clone is found one base away.

The donors were included in the validation cohort of 120 subjects, a group kept apart from the roughly 700-subject first cohort. The chain is encoded by TRBV28 joined to TRBJ2-5, with the D gene not clear enough to name. This TCR was sampled from a woman younger than 35 in good health and CMV-seronegative. The sample was PBMCs. In nucleotides, the sequence is TGTGCCAGCCCGCGCGGGACCCAGTACTTC. This encodes CASPRGTQYF.